These 24 T cell receptor beta chains share one sample of origin, sequenced in a study of blood T cell repertoires in COVID-19. Sequencing was performed with immunoSEQ multiplex PCR; in TCRdb, only in-frame clones are kept and a portion is missing. The sample lists fewer than 300,000 clones, roughly four fifths occurring once. Sequencing was carried out using peripheral blood. The receptors shown here come from a woman between 50 and 59 years old who had recovered from COVID-19.

V is TRBV5-1 and J is TRBJ2-1, with D possibly TRBD2 on 6 matching bases. Germline CDR1 is SGHRS and CDR2 is YFSETQ. The CDR3 consists of 13 residues. The V end was cut by 5 bases, the J end by 5 bases, with 11 bases between. The CDR3 bases are TGCGCCAGCAGGGGACTCCTGGACAATGAGCAGTTCTTC. Encoded protein: CASRGLLDNEQFF.

This chain uses TRBV5-5 with TRBJ2-1, with a tentative D call TRBD1 (6 bases). CDR3 size: 13 residues. In germline, CDR1 is SGHKS, CDR2 YYEKEE (reference sequence). The CDR3 nucleotides are TGTACTTCAGCACAGGGCCTATACAATGAGCAGTTCTTC. Translating it yields CTSAQGLYNEQFF.

CDR3 sequence reads: CASSPRLAVSGKETQYF. For the CDR3, the DNA is TGCGCCAGCAGCCCCCGACTAGCGGTCAGTGGAAAGGAGACCCAGTACTTC. This chain connects TRBV4-3 to TRBJ2-5, with 9 bases lining up with TRBD2. The germline V gene has CDR1 LGHNA and CDR2 YSLEER. The V gene end was trimmed by 4 bases and the J gene end by 5 bases; junction bases not matched to a gene: 14. The CDR3 has 17 residues.

The chain's CDR3 is CASTEGQNQPQHF. The CDR3, as DNA: TGTGCCAGCACCGAGGGACAGAATCAGCCCCAGCATTTT. The J gene is TRBJ1-5, the V gene TRBV4-2, with 7 nucleotides matching TRBD1. Germline V lookup: CDR1 LGHNA, CDR2 YNFKEQ. J lost 4 bases, V lost 7 bases, and 4 bases had no gene match. CDR3 size: 13 residues.

Ten or more counts support this clone. The chain couples TRBV7-2 to TRBJ1-3, with D possibly being TRBD1 (6 bases). The germline CDR1 and CDR2 sequences are SGHTA and FQGNSA. Trimming took off 5 bases at V and 7 bases at J, with 9 bases between the two ends. CDR3 length equals 12 residues. The CDR3 spells CASSQRGNTIYF. The CDR3 coding sequence is TGTGCCAGCAGCCAGAGGGGGAACACCATATATTTT. Full variable domain (outside the CDR3, taken from reference TRBV7-2 and TRBJ1-3): GAGVSQSPSNKVTEKGKDVELRCDPISGHTALYWYRQSLGQGLEFLIYFQGNSAPDKSGLPSDRFSAERTGGSVSTLTIQRTQQEDSAVYLCASSQRGNTIYFGEGSWLTVV.

This sequence joins TRBV6-6 and TRBJ1-1, with TRBD1 identical over 7 bases. After removal of 5 bases from V and 3 bases from J, the junction contained 12 bases not matched to a gene. The germline gives CDR1 MNHNY, CDR2 SVGAGI (reference sequence). CDR3 length: 16 residues. CDR3 region: CASSPQGQGVDTEAFF. The CDR3 DNA reads as TGTGCCAGCAGTCCACAGGGTCAGGGGGTGGACACTGAAGCTTTCTTT.

This sequence joins TRBV30 and TRBJ2-3; TRBD2 matches 16 bases. This CDR3 spans 22 amino acids. With 0 bases clipped from V and 7 bases from J, the junction kept 22 bases outside the gene matches. In germline, CDR1 is GTSNPN, CDR2 SVGIG (reference sequence). Here the CDR3 DNA reads TGTGCCTGGAGTGTACTGGGGGGGGGACTAGCGGGAGGGCCAAGGGAAGTGAATACGCAGTATTTT. This codes for CAWSVLGGGLAGGPREVNTQYF. Supplemented by reference TRBV30 and TRBJ2-3, the full variable domain reads SQTIHQWPATLVQPVGSPLSLECTVEGTSNPNLYWYRQAAGRGLQLLFYSVGIGQISSEVPQNLSASRPQDRQFILSSKKLLLSDSGFYLCAWSVLGGGLAGGPREVNTQYFGPGTRLTVL.

The rearrangement uses TRBV28 and TRBJ2-7; D perhaps matches TRBD1 (5 bases). The V end was cut by 6 bases, the J end by 1 base, with 10 bases between. The CDR3 sequence is 13 residues long. The germline V gene encodes CDR1 MDHEN and CDR2 SYDVKM. For the CDR3, the DNA is TGTGCCAGCAGGGCGGACACTTCCTACGAGCAGTACTTC. Its protein product is CASRADTSYEQYF.

This clone has more than one count but fewer than ten. The V call is TRBV12-3 or TRBV12-4, the J call TRBJ2-7, with TRBD2 matching 8 bases. CDR3 length equals 12 residues. After removal of 4 bases from V and 7 bases from J, the junction contained 3 bases not matched to a gene. The chain's CDR3 is CASSSREGEQYF. In DNA form, the CDR3 reads TGTGCCAGCAGTTCCCGGGAGGGTGAGCAGTACTTC.

The rearrangement joins TRBV18 to TRBJ1-6; maybe TRBD1 (6 bases). CDR3 length equals 16 residues. V lost 3 bases to trimming and J lost 7 bases, with 16 bases between them. The V gene's germline CDR1 is KGHSH and CDR2 LQKENI. DNA for the CDR3: TGTGCCAGCTCACCTGCCGGCAGGGGCGGAAATTCACCCCTCCACTTT. Translation: CASSPAGRGGNSPLHF. Full variable domain (outside the CDR3, taken from reference TRBV18 and TRBJ1-6): NAGVMQNPRHLVRRRGQEARLRCSPMKGHSHVYWYRQLPEEGLKFMVYLQKENIIDESGMPKERFSAEFPKEGPSILRIQQVVRGDSAAYFCASSPAGRGGNSPLHFGNGTRLTVT.

The genes are TRBV9 and TRBJ1-2; TRBD1 matches at 7 bases. The V gene's germline CDR1 is SGDLS and CDR2 YYNGEE. There are 14 residues in the CDR3. The V segment lost 3 bases and the J segment 4 bases; nucleotides outside the gene matches: 6. CDR3 residues: CASSGTGAGYGYTF. DNA of the CDR3: TGTGCCAGCAGCGGAACAGGGGCAGGCTATGGCTACACCTTC.

The V call is TRBV6-5, the J call TRBJ1-3; D might be TRBD1 (5 bases). The CDR3 length is 14 residues. Trimming removed 0 bases from V and 8 bases from J, with 11 bases in between. Germline CDR1 MNHEY, CDR2 SVGAGI. Here the CDR3 reads CASSYSSREDTIYF. CDR3 in DNA: TGTGCCAGCAGTTACTCGAGCAGGGAGGACACCATATATTTT.

This clone was seen just once. V is TRBV19 and J is TRBJ1-5, with no clear D. Germline loops: CDR1 LNHDA, CDR2 SQIVND (reference sequence). The CDR3 contains 16 residues. V lost 2 bases and J lost 0, with 11 bases in between. For the CDR3, the DNA is TGTGCCAGTAGTATAATGGGGAGAAATAGCAATCAGCCCCAGCATTTT. Residues: CASSIMGRNSNQPQHF.

The chain has TRBV19 and TRBJ2-1; tentative D call: TRBD1 (7 bases). This CDR3 spans 13 amino acids. Germline CDR1 reads LNHDA; CDR2 reads SQIVND (reference sequence). V lost 5 bases to trimming and J lost 7 bases, with 12 bases between them. CDR3 sequence (DNA): TGTGCCAGTAGTCAGACAGGGAGGAATGAGCAGTTCTTC. Translating it yields CASSQTGRNEQFF.

The gene calls are TRBV7-9 and TRBJ2-5; no clear D gene. Germline lookup yields CDR1 SEHNR and CDR2 FQNEAQ (reference sequence). The CDR3 is 11 residues long. Deletions cut 7 bases from V and 3 bases from J, with 6 bases between. CDR3 in DNA: TGTGCCAGCACCGCGGAAGAGACCCAGTACTTC. This gives the protein CASTAEETQYF.

The V and J genes are TRBV23-1 and TRBJ1-4; 8 bases line up with TRBD1. TRBV23-1 is an ORF for which the function is uncertain. The trim removed 0 bases at V and 10 bases at J, leaving 10 bases unmatched. The CDR3 covers 16 residues. The CDR3 nucleotides are TGCGCCAGCAGTCAATCGAGACAGGGGAACATTGGAAAACTGTTTTTT. Translated, it gives CASSQSRQGNIGKLFF.

The chain recombines TRBV7-2 with TRBJ1-5, with D maybe TRBD1 (5 bases). Germline CDR1 and CDR2: SGHTA and FQGNSA. V lost 1 base to trimming and J lost 0 bases, with 10 bases between them. This CDR3 is 16 amino acids long. The CDR3 DNA is TGTGCCAGCAGCTTAGGGACACCGTATAGCAATCAGCCCCAGCATTTT. Its translation: CASSLGTPYSNQPQHF.

This rearrangement joins TRBV18 to TRBJ1-1; D is unclear. Per germline, CDR1 KGHSH and CDR2 LQKENI. V shed 3 bases and J shed 1 base, with 15 bases lying between them. The CDR3 is made up of 16 amino acids. For the CDR3, the DNA is TGTGCCAGCTCACCCCCGAGGGCGACGGGGAACACTGAAGCTTTCTTT. It is translated as CASSPPRATGNTEAFF.

This chain connects TRBV27 to TRBJ2-3, with TRBD2 identical over 12 bases. The CDR3 consists of 17 residues. Germline assignment: CDR1 MNHEY and CDR2 SMNVEV (reference sequence). Trimming took 7 bases from V and 4 from J; bases not matched to a gene: 12. As DNA, the CDR3 is TGTGCCAGCACCTACCTGCGGACTAGCGGGGTCCCAGATACGCAGTATTTT. It encodes CASTYLRTSGVPDTQYF.

This clone was observed a handful of times. The chain employs TRBV4-3 and TRBJ2-7, with a possible D match to TRBD2 (7 bases). This CDR3 region has 15 residues. V was trimmed by 7 bases and J by 2 bases, leaving 18 bases between them. Germline CDR1 reads LGHNA; CDR2 reads YSLEER. CDR3 sequence reads: CASIRRGDTTYEQYF. The CDR3 bases are TGCGCCAGCATCCGTCGGGGGGACACAACCTACGAGCAGTACTTC.

The chain couples TRBV6-1 to TRBJ2-7; 12 bases map to TRBD1. J lost 6 bases, V lost 2 bases, and 5 bases had no gene match. The length of the CDR3 is 15 residues. Germline V CDR1 and CDR2: MNHNS, SASEGT. CDR3 coding DNA: TGTGCCAGCAGTGAAAGGGACAGGGGGCTTGGCGAGCAGTACTTC. Amino acids: CASSERDRGLGEQYF.

The chain joins TRBV19 to TRBJ1-3; D is undetermined. The length of the CDR3 is 15 residues. Per the germline V gene, CDR1 is LNHDA and CDR2 is SQIVND (reference sequence). Trimming removed 3 bases at V and 2 bases at J, with 11 bases between. CDR3 DNA sequence: TGTGCCAGTAGTATGAGAAGAGGGACTGGAAACACCATATATTTT. Protein sequence: CASSMRRGTGNTIYF.

V and J are TRBV7-6 and TRBJ1-4; a weak D match, TRBD1 (5 bases). CDR1 is SGHVS and CDR2 is FNYEAQ in the germline V gene. The CDR3 consists of 16 residues. V was shortened by 0 bases and J by 5 bases, with 13 bases between the two germline ends. This CDR3 is CASSLASGGLNEKLFF. The CDR3 DNA follows: TGTGCCAGCAGCTTAGCGTCGGGGGGACTGAATGAAAAACTGTTTTTT. Full variable domain (rest looked up from reference TRBV7-6 and TRBJ1-4): GAGVSQSPRYKVTKRGQDVALRCDPISGHVSLYWYRQALGQGPEFLTYFNYEAQQDKSGLPNDRFSAERPEGSISTLTIQRTEQRDSAMYRCASSLASGGLNEKLFFGSGTQLSVL.

This chain uses TRBV12-3 or TRBV12-4 with TRBJ2-2, with 7 bases matching TRBD2. The CDR3 runs 13 residues. Unmatched junction bases numbered 5, after V lost 6 bases and J lost 7 bases. As DNA, the CDR3 is TGTGCCAGCAGAGGGACTACAGTCGGGGAGCTGTTTTTT. This encodes CASRGTTVGELFF.